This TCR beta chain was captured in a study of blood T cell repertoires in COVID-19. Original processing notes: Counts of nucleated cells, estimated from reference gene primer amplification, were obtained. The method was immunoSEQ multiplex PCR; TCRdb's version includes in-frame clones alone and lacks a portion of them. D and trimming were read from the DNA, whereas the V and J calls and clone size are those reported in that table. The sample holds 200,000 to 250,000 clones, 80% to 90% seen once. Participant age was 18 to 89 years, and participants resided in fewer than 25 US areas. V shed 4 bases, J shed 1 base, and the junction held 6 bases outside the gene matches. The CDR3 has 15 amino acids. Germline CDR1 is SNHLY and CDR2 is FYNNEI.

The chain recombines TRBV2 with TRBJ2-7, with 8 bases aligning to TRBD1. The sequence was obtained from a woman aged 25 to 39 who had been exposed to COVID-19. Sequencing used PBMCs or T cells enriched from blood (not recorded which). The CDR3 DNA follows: TGTGCCAGCAGTGGACAGGGGTGGGGGTCCTACGAGCAGTACTTC. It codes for CASSGQGWGSYEQYF.